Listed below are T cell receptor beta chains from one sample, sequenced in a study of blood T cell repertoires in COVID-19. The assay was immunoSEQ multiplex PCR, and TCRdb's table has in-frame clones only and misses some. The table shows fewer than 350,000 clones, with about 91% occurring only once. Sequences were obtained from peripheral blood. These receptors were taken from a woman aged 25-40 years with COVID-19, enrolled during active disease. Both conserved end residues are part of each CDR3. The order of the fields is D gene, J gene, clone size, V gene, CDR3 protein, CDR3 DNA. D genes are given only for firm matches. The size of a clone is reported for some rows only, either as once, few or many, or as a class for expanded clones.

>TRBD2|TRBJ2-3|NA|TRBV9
CASSVGAGGLTDTQYF
TGTGCCAGCAGCGTAGGAGCGGGGGGACTCACAGATACGCAGTATTTT
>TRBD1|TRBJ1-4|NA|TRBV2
CASSTGQRINEKLFF
TGTGCCAGCAGTACGGGACAGCGAATTAATGAAAAACTGTTTTTT
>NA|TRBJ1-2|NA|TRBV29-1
CSGATGSYGYTF
TGCAGCGGTGCTACAGGGAGTTATGGCTACACCTTC
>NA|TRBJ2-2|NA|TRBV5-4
CASSPAEAGWTGELFF
TGTGCCAGCAGCCCCGCTGAAGCAGGGTGGACCGGGGAGCTGTTTTTT
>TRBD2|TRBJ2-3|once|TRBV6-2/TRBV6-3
CASSPPGLASTDTQYF
TGTGCCAGCAGTCCCCCGGGACTAGCTAGCACAGATACGCAGTATTTT
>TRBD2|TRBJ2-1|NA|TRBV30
CAWSGTSHSYNEQFF
TGTGCCTGGAGTGGGACTAGCCACTCCTACAATGAGCAGTTCTTC
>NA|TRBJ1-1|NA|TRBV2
CASSEYGGTEAFF
TGTGCCAGCAGCGAATACGGGGGCACTGAAGCTTTCTTT
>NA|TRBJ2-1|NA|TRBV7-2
CASSLLGGAYNEQFF
TGTGCCAGCAGCTTACTGGGGGGAGCCTACAATGAGCAGTTCTTC
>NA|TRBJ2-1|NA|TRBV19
CASSIGPTYNEQFF
TGTGCCAGTAGTATAGGGCCCACCTACAATGAGCAGTTCTTC
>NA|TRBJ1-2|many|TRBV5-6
CASSSARGGYTF
TGTGCCAGCAGCAGCGCCCGGGGAGGCTACACCTTC
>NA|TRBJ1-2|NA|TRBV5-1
CASSFSGEDGYTF
TGCGCCAGCAGCTTCTCCGGGGAGGATGGCTACACCTTC
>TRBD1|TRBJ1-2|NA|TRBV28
CASSLTGQGYPGGYTF
TGTGCCAGCAGTTTAACGGGACAGGGCTATCCGGGGGGCTACACCTTC
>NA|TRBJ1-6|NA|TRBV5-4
CASSLDRSYNSPLHF
TGTGCCAGCAGCTTGGACAGGTCCTATAATTCACCCCTCCACTTT
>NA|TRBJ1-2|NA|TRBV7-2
CASSWARRDGYTF
TGTGCCAGCAGCTGGGCGCGGAGGGATGGCTACACCTTC
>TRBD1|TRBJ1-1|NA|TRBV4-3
CASSLNLQGADTEAFF
TGCGCCAGCAGCCTGAACCTCCAGGGGGCGGACACTGAAGCTTTCTTT
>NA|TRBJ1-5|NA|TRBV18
CASSPPGQGERNQPQHF
TGTGCCAGCTCACCCCCGGGCCAGGGCGAGCGCAATCAGCCCCAGCATTTT
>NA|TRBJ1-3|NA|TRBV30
CAWAPWSVSGNTIYF
TGTGCCTGGGCCCCGTGGAGTGTCTCTGGAAACACCATATATTTT
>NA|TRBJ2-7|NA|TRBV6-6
CASSNGDTPYEQYF
TGTGCCAGCAGTAATGGGGACACCCCCTACGAGCAGTACTTC
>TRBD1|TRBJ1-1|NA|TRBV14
CASSQFPGQGSDTEAFF
TGTGCCAGCAGTCAATTCCCGGGACAGGGATCGGACACTGAAGCTTTCTTT
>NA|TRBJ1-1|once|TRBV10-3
CAISDPGVRTEAFF
TGTGCCATCAGTGACCCAGGGGTGAGAACTGAAGCTTTCTTT
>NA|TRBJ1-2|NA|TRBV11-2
CASSLSTTGPYGYTF
TGTGCCAGCAGCTTAAGTACTACAGGGCCCTATGGCTACACCTTC
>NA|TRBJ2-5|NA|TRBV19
CASSNFRGEQETQYF
TGTGCCAGTAGCAACTTCCGGGGTGAACAAGAGACCCAGTACTTC
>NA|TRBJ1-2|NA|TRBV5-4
CASSFDRIGYGYTF
TGTGCCAGCAGCTTCGACAGAATAGGCTATGGCTACACCTTC
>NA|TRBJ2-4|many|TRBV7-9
CASSRTGVAKNIQYF
TGTGCCAGCAGCCGGACCGGGGTGGCCAAAAACATTCAGTACTTC
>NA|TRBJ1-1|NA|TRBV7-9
CASSFIRRSDTEAFF
TGTGCCAGCAGTTTTATCAGGAGGAGCGACACTGAAGCTTTCTTT
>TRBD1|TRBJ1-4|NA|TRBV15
CATSRGTGLEKLFF
TGTGCCACCAGCAGAGGGACAGGGTTGGAAAAACTGTTTTTT
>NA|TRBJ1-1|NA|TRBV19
CASTHLTNTEAFF
TGTGCCAGTACCCATTTAACAAACACTGAAGCTTTCTTT